One and the same sample provided the 7 T cell receptor beta chains below, sequenced in a study of PD-1 blockade in classical Hodgkin lymphoma. The time point: cycle 4 day 1 (C4D1), after six to seven weeks of nivolumab. All patients experienced relapse after autologous stem cell transplantation, and brentuximab vedotin exposure was variable. Magnetic negative selection was used to purify CD4+ T cells from thawed PBMCs. Generated by immunoSEQ multiplex PCR, the TCRdb table keeps only in-frame clones and is missing some. Among 25,000 to 30,000 clones listed, more than 60% were seen once. The sample consisted of CD4+ T cells from blood, taken before the fourth cycle of nivolumab. These receptors were obtained from a human donor with classical Hodgkin lymphoma.

The rearrangement links TRBV2 to TRBJ1-6; D unclear. The CDR3 is made up of 15 amino acids. The germline V and J ends were trimmed by 5 bases and 6 bases, with 14 bases remaining between them. The germline CDR1 and CDR2 sequences are SNHLY and FYNNEI. CDR3 nucleotide sequence: TGTGCCAGCAGTAGAGAGGGAAATGTTAATTCACCCCTCCACTTT. Translating gives CASSREGNVNSPLHF.

The chain links TRBV10-3 to TRBJ1-3; no clear D. V was shortened by 7 bases and J by 0 bases, with 4 bases between the two germline ends. The germline CDR1 and CDR2 sequences are ENHRY and SYGVKD. The CDR3 is made up of 12 amino acids. As DNA, the CDR3 is TGTGCCATCAAAGACTCTGGAAACACCATATATTTT. Encoded protein: CAIKDSGNTIYF.

The chain is built from TRBV6-4 and TRBJ2-5, with 8 bases that match TRBD2. Judging by the DNA end, TRBJ2-7 fits better; the J call may be wrong. Looked up from germline, CDR1 is MRHNA and CDR2 is SNTAGT. The CDR3 sequence is 17 residues long. Written as DNA, the CDR3 is TGTGCCAGCACCCGGTTGGGGCGGGGGGCCACTTCCTACGAGCAGTACTTC. Translation gives CASTRLGRGATSYEQYF.

Comments on this clone: At one end the junction does not follow the germline gene, possibly because of a read error. The rearrangement links TRBV7-7 to TRBJ2-3; the D call may be TRBD1 or TRBD2 (7 bases each). Germline lookup yields CDR1 SSHAT and CDR2 FNYEAQ (reference sequence). This CDR3 is built from 14 residues. DNA for the CDR3: TGTGCTAGCAGCAGGGGGGGTGGCACAGATACGCAGTATTTT. Protein sequence: CASSRGGGTDTQYF.

V and J are TRBV6-1 and TRBJ1-3, with D possibly matching TRBD1 (5 bases). Germline V gene sequence: CDR1 MNHNS, CDR2 SASEGT. Between the trimmed V and J ends, which lost 6 bases and 0 bases, there was a span of 12 bases. This CDR3 has 15 amino acids. The CDR3 DNA sequence: TGTGCCAGCAGAGTCTCAGGGTACTCTGGAAACACCATATATTTT. Translated, it gives CASRVSGYSGNTIYF.

The chain couples TRBV27 to TRBJ1-4, with TRBD1 matching over 7 bases. The V gene end was trimmed by 5 bases and the J gene end by 7 bases; junction bases not matched to a gene: 10. This CDR3 region has 15 residues. Per germline, CDR1 MNHEY and CDR2 SMNVEV (reference sequence). The DNA for the CDR3 is TGTGCCAGCAGTCGACAAGGGGGCCACGGTGAAAAACTGTTTTTT. This codes for CASSRQGGHGEKLFF.

The sample holds one count of this clone. The J gene is TRBJ2-7, the V gene TRBV6-6; TRBD2 agrees at 13 bases. Germline CDR1 and CDR2: MNHNY and SVGAGI (reference sequence). V was clipped by 6 bases and J by 2 bases; unmatched bases: 4. CDR3 length equals 15 residues. CDR3 DNA sequence: TGTGCCAGCAGCCGACTAGCGGGAGGAACCTACGAGCAGTACTTC. This encodes CASSRLAGGTYEQYF.